This TCR beta chain was observed in a study of T cell responses to AZD1222 COVID-19 vaccine. About the research overall: Doses given second, at about 4 or about 12 weeks, were pooled.

Only one count was recorded for this clone. What it binds is unknown. Study-wide results and caveats: In all cases, repertoires were sampled only after the peak T cell response. Donor demographics were predominantly white British with a female majority; clonal diversity may be underestimated.

Trimming shortened V by 5 bases and J by 0 bases, and 13 bases separated the two germline ends. The germline gives CDR1 MNHEY, CDR2 SVGEGT. The CDR3 contains 15 residues. Libraries were prepared by immunoSEQ multiplex PCR; TCRdb keeps only in-frame clonotypes and omits some of them. This table has 150,000 to 200,000 clones, 75% to 90% appearing once. The rearrangement uses TRBV6-2 or TRBV6-3 and TRBJ1-1, with D possibly TRBD1 on 6 matching bases. The sample here was peripheral blood, taken on day 0 of AZD1222 vaccination. This receptor was identified in an adult in good health. The CDR3 sequence is CASSRGQTMNTEAFF. In DNA, the CDR3 is TGTGCCAGCAGTCGAGGACAGACCATGAACACTGAAGCTTTCTTT.